This TCR beta chain was documented in a study of beta chain features in type 1 diabetes (dated by TCRdb to the late 2010s). For the wider study: Mean age, gender distribution, total cell number and subset yield did not differ between patients and healthy donors. In the study, TCRB repertoires of sorted circulating CD4+ T cell subsets from recently diagnosed type 1 diabetes patients were compared with those of matched healthy donors. Whereas all 28 donors provided naive and central memory subsets, regulatory and stem cell-like memory subsets were isolated from just 8 patients and about eight healthy donors. A total of 85 million to 110 million sorted cells were examined across all samples, and RNA yield correlated strongly with the number of cells per subset. Broader findings and caveats from the paper: Naive, central memory and regulatory TCRB repertoires appeared to be more similar among patients than among healthy donors. In all four CD4+ subsets, TCRB CDR3 length was moderately but significantly shorter in type 1 diabetes patients. Fewer insertions and more nucleotide deletions at VDJ recombination sites were observed in patients with type 1 diabetes, implying thymic rearrangement abnormalities. Because cDNA was sequenced instead of genomic DNA, highly expressing activated cells could be over-represented, though the groups showed no difference in activation or CD3 levels. Because the HLA sub-analyses included only small numbers of individuals, any influence of HLA type on TCRB rearrangement was left unresolved. Shorter templates might be favored by PCR, yet because patient and control samples were amplified and corrected together, any such skew would affect both groups equally.

This clone was seen more than once but under ten times. Its specific antigen is unknown. No base quality values were provided; no much bigger clone lies one nucleotide off. Each donor gave one peripheral blood draw, averaging approximately 120 mL, which was collected into heparinised tubes. Using a panel that included CD45RO, CCR7, CD25, CD127, CD95 and CD27, naive, central memory, regulatory and stem cell-like memory CD4+ T cells were sorted on a BD FACSAria II. All sorted populations exceeded 95% purity. Right away, PBMCs were isolated by Lymphoprep density gradient centrifugation and were stained directly, with no culture step. Samples were stained and sorted in pairs, with one healthy donor and one patient per experiment, so that batch effects were minimized. All of the isolated RNA was reverse transcribed with the High Capacity cDNA Reverse Transcription Kit, so expressed TCRB transcripts were sequenced. Deep immunoSEQ sequencing was performed on naive, central memory and regulatory T cell samples, with an average of approximately 4 million total reads per sample. After sorted cells were lysed in RLT buffer, RNA was extracted with DNase-treated RNeasy Micro or Mini kits, with the choice depending on cell number. Each cell subset was processed on its own to prevent cross-contamination, while patient and healthy donor samples were processed together. TCRB sequences were amplified from cDNA with the immunoSEQ multiplex PCR, producing 87-bp fragments spanning the CDR3 region. Sequencing of the amplicons was done on the Illumina HiSeq platform. Processing in the source paper ran as follows. PCR bias was computationally corrected using synthetic template baselines, reads within Hamming distance 2 were collapsed, and singletons that could not be merged were discarded. Reads were aligned to IMGT to assign V, D and J genes, CDR3 length, and insertions or deletions at six rearrangement sites. Within each subset, clonotype counts were normalized to the number of sorted cells before true diversity and Gini coefficients were calculated with the tcR R package. The overlap coefficient, calculated on TCRB nucleotide sequences, was used to measure repertoire sharing. Out-of-frame TCRB sequences from naive cells were analyzed as a proxy for the pre-selection repertoire. TCRdb limited this immuneACCESS table to in-frame rearrangements with V and J called. A share of clones is missing; checked studies link under half to unresolved V genes, and the rest is unexplained. V and J calls and clone size follow that table, whereas D and trimming were derived from the DNA. The sample table shows around 250,000 clones, and around 15% are seen once. 0.015% to 0.02% of the sample goes to the ten largest clones.

There are 12 amino acids in the CDR3, from cysteine to phenylalanine inclusive. Just CDR3 DNA is preserved here, 36 bases in frame from base 1. V is clipped by 2 bases and J by 4 bases, and the sequence between their germline boundaries is 6 bases long. Per the germline V gene (reference sequence), MNHNY is the CDR1 and SVGAGI is the CDR2. The rearrangement joined TRBV6-6 to TRBJ2-7, and the D gene may be TRBD1, 5 bases matching. Sequenced input: naive CD4+ T cells from blood. The cell subset or site label, as the study defines it: true naive CD4+ T cells. The receptor comes from a man younger than 40 with type 1 diabetes. Here the CDR3 is given as CASSYPGYEQYF. The DNA sequence is TGTGCCAGCAGTTACCCAGGGTACGAGCAGTACTTC.